These 18 T cell receptor beta chains came from one sample sequenced in a study of CD8+ T cells in alopecia areata. Sequencing templates came from extracted RNA that was reverse transcribed into cDNA. Sequenced by immunoSEQ multiplex PCR; TCRdb stores in-frame clones only, minus some. Of around 100,000 clones in the sample, roughly 45% are singletons; the top ten hold 15% to 20%. The treatment was: oral pan-JAK inhibitor, 5-10 mg twice daily. Sequenced material: CD8+ T cells sorted from blood, taken at week 24, from a patient treated with tofacitinib. The receptors were gathered from a human donor with alopecia areata.

The chain is built from TRBV27 and TRBJ1-2, with a weak D call TRBD1 (6 bases). CDR1 and CDR2 (germline): MNHEY, SMNVEV (reference sequence). The length of the CDR3 is 17 residues. The germline V and J ends were trimmed by 8 bases and 5 bases, with 27 bases remaining between them. DNA for the CDR3: TGTGCCAGCTCCCCCTTTAGCGGGACATTCAAACTATATGGCTACACCTTC. This encodes CASSPFSGTFKLYGYTF.

V is TRBV6-1 and J is TRBJ2-1; D is perhaps TRBD1 or TRBD2 (5 bases each). Trimming removed 10 bases from V and 0 bases from J, with 16 bases in between. From germline, CDR1 is MNHNS and CDR2 SASEGT. The CDR3 has 15 amino acids. In DNA, the CDR3 is TGTGCCATCAAAAGGGGCACTAGCTCCTACAATGAGCAGTTCTTC. This translates into CAIKRGTSSYNEQFF.

The CDR3 DNA reads as TGCGCCAGCAGCCAAGTGGGAGGCGCGGAGACCCAGTACTTC. Translation gives CASSQVGGAETQYF. The chain joins TRBV4-1 to TRBJ2-5; D might be TRBD2 (6 bases). With 1 base removed from V and 5 bases from J, the gap between germline ends came to 11 bases. Germline lookup yields CDR1 MGHRA and CDR2 YSYEKL. The CDR3 consists of 14 residues.

The J gene is TRBJ1-4, the V gene TRBV29-1; perhaps TRBD1 as D (6 bases). V was clipped by 0 bases and J by 16 bases, with 12 bases between them. This CDR3 has 11 amino acids. Germline V gene sequence: CDR1 SQVTM, CDR2 ANQGSEA. The CDR3 loop is CSVEDLDRTFF. The CDR3 DNA reads as TGCAGCGTTGAAGATCTAGACAGGACGTTTTTT.

This clone was found a few times. The V and J genes are TRBV27 and TRBJ1-1, with a tentative D call TRBD1 (5 bases). The CDR3 loop spans 13 amino acids. Germline V gene lookup returns CDR1 MNHEY and CDR2 SMNVEV (reference sequence). V was clipped by 6 bases and J by 0 bases, with 8 bases between them. CDR3 in amino acids: CASSAGMNTEAFF. The CDR3 DNA is TGTGCCAGCAGCGCAGGGATGAACACTGAAGCTTTCTTT.

This chain uses TRBV30 with TRBJ2-1; no definite D call. Between the trimmed V and J ends, which lost 4 bases and 4 bases, there was a span of 11 bases. Per the germline V gene, CDR1 is GTSNPN and CDR2 is SVGIG (reference sequence). The CDR3 is 13 amino acids. The CDR3: CAWTPDLYNEQFF. Here the CDR3 DNA reads TGTGCCTGGACTCCAGACTTGTACAATGAGCAGTTCTTC.

V gene TRBV9 combines with J gene TRBJ2-2; 11 bases align to TRBD1. Germline trimming cut 1 base from V and 0 bases from J; bases unmatched to any gene: 8. This CDR3 has 19 residues. Germline CDR1 reads SGDLS; CDR2 reads YYNGEE. The CDR3 bases are TGTGCCAGCAGCGTACAACCGGGACAGGGGGAGGCGAACACCGGGGAGCTGTTTTTT. Amino acid sequence: CASSVQPGQGEANTGELFF.

The chain uses TRBV30 and TRBJ2-7; D unclear. This CDR3 contains 13 residues. Germline CDR1 and CDR2: GTSNPN and SVGIG (reference sequence). Trimming shortened V by 1 base and J by 6 bases, and 13 bases separated the two germline ends. The CDR3 nucleotides read TGTGCCTGGAGTGGGGCTAATCTACGCGAGCAGTACTTC. It specifies CAWSGANLREQYF.

Only a few counts were recorded for this clone. The CDR3 protein is CASSQALAGSSYEQYF. The CDR3 DNA reads as TGCGCCAGCAGCCAAGCGCTAGCGGGTAGCTCCTACGAGCAGTACTTC. The chain has TRBV4-3 and TRBJ2-7, with 8 bases that match TRBD2. The CDR3 totals 16 residues. Losses at the gene ends were 1 base for V and 0 bases for J; bases not matched to a gene: 5. In germline, CDR1 is LGHNA, CDR2 YSLEER.

A few counts support this clone. The chain joins TRBV16 to TRBJ2-7; D could derive from TRBD1 or TRBD2 (5 bases each). The ends were cut back, 2 bases at V and 6 bases at J, with 11 bases in the middle. The CDR3 consists of 13 residues. The germline gives CDR1 KGHSY, CDR2 FQNENV. The CDR3 DNA reads as TGTGCCAGCAGCCAAAACCATGGGGGCGAGCAGTACTTC. It codes for CASSQNHGGEQYF.

This clone was seen only a few times. The J gene is TRBJ1-1, the V gene TRBV28; the D is unclear. The germline V gene encodes CDR1 MDHEN and CDR2 SYDVKM. The CDR3 is made up of 13 amino acids. V was trimmed by 5 bases and J by 5 bases, leaving 12 bases between them. In nucleotides, the CDR3 is TGTGCCAGCAGTCTAATGGGTGGAACTGAAGCTTTCTTT. Translation gives CASSLMGGTEAFF.

This clone appeared a few times. The chain is built from TRBV10-2 and TRBJ2-7, with D unresolved. The germline V gene encodes CDR1 WSHSY and CDR2 SAAADI. Deletions cut 2 bases from V and 0 bases from J, with 2 bases between. The CDR3 extends over 12 amino acids. CDR3 coding DNA: TGCGCCAGCAGTGAGAACTCCTACGAGCAGTACTTC. The encoded protein is CASSENSYEQYF.

This clone was counted between two and nine times. The J gene is TRBJ2-7, the V gene TRBV6-5, with 9 bases matching TRBD1. This CDR3 is built from 15 residues. With V trimmed by 2 bases and J by 4 bases, 6 bases remained unmatched. Germline loops: CDR1 MNHEY, CDR2 SVGAGI. The CDR3 DNA reads as TGTGCCAGCAGTTACCCCGGGACAGGGACATACGAGCAGTACTTC. It is translated as CASSYPGTGTYEQYF.

CDR3 protein: CASSSMDSSTEAFF. CDR3 in DNA: TGTGCCAGCAGCTCTATGGACAGTAGCACTGAAGCTTTCTTT. The V gene is TRBV9, the J gene TRBJ1-1, with D possibly matching TRBD1 (6 bases). Germline lookup yields CDR1 SGDLS and CDR2 YYNGEE. CDR3 length: 14 amino acids. Trimming pared 4 bases from V and 4 bases from J, leaving 14 bases between.

V is TRBV29-1 and J is TRBJ2-7; 7 nucleotides align to TRBD1. Losses at the gene ends were 3 bases for V and 2 bases for J; bases not matched to a gene: 1. The CDR3 extends over 12 amino acids. Germline assignment: CDR1 SQVTM and CDR2 ANQGSEA. CDR3 sequence: CSVDTGAYEQYF. CDR3 DNA sequence: TGCAGCGTTGATACAGGGGCCTACGAGCAGTACTTC.

This clone was detected a few times. The J gene is TRBJ2-5, the V gene TRBV7-9, with D possibly being TRBD1 (6 bases). Trimming shortened V by 6 bases and J by 2 bases, and 7 bases separated the two germline ends. CDR3 length: 12 amino acids. CDR1 and CDR2 from the germline V gene are SEHNR and FQNEAQ (reference sequence). CDR3 amino acids: CASRTGQETQYF. The CDR3 bases are TGTGCCAGCAGGACAGGTCAAGAGACCCAGTACTTC. Variable domain in full (rest from reference TRBV7-9 and TRBJ2-5): DTGVSQNPRHKITKRGQNVTFRCDPISEHNRLYWYRQTLGQGPEFLTYFQNEAQLEKSRLLSDRFSAERPKGSFSTLEIQRTEQGDSAMYLCASRTGQETQYFGPGTRLLVL.

This clone has a handful of counts. The V and J genes are TRBV7-2 and TRBJ2-7, with D unresolved. The V and J ends lost 3 bases and 0 bases respectively, with 12 bases between them. The CDR3 covers 15 residues. Germline CDR1 is SGHTA and CDR2 is FQGNSA. The CDR3 loop reads CASSFAGKSSYEQYF. Here the CDR3 DNA reads TGTGCCAGCAGCTTTGCTGGTAAGAGCTCCTACGAGCAGTACTTC.

The V call is TRBV4-3, the J call TRBJ2-1, with TRBD2 matching over 9 bases. J gave up 1 base and V 3 bases, and 4 bases lay outside the gene matches. CDR3 length equals 16 residues. The germline gives CDR1 LGHNA, CDR2 YSLEER. The CDR3 nucleotides are TGCGCCAGCAGCCATATTAGCGGGAGTTCCTACAATGAGCAGTTCTTC. It yields the protein CASSHISGSSYNEQFF.